These T cell receptor beta chains were read from a single sample in a study of T cells in tumors after PD-1 blockade. The protocol was immunoSEQ multiplex PCR, while the TCRdb copy is restricted to in-frame clones and leaves out a portion. The table lists approximately 47,000 clones, roughly 84% of them singletons. Sequenced here: PBMCs, sampled before anti-PD-1 therapy. These receptors were taken from a human donor with advanced basal cell or squamous cell carcinoma (not recorded which). CDR3s include the opening cysteine and the closing phenylalanine or tryptophan. D genes are given only for firm matches. Clone size is stated in some rows and not others, as once, few, many or a class when expanded.

abundance: NA
v_gene: TRBV5-1
j_gene: TRBJ2-5
d_gene: TRBD1
CDR3aa: CASSTGTGKETQYF
CDR3nt: TGCGCCAGCAGCACCGGGACAGGCAAAGAGACCCAGTACTTC

abundance: NA
v_gene: TRBV10-3
j_gene: TRBJ2-6
d_gene: TRBD2
CDR3aa: CAISEAGAGANVLTF
CDR3nt: TGTGCCATCAGTGAGGCGGGGGCTGGGGCCAACGTCCTGACTTTC

abundance: NA
v_gene: TRBV27
j_gene: TRBJ2-1
d_gene: NA
CDR3aa: CASSLVWLANNEQFF
CDR3nt: TGTGCCAGCAGTTTAGTGTGGCTAGCTAACAATGAGCAGTTCTTC

abundance: few
v_gene: TRBV21-1
j_gene: TRBJ1-2
d_gene: NA
CDR3aa: CASSPRQKVTGSVYGYTF
CDR3nt: TGTGCCAGCAGCCCCCGTCAGAAGGTGACAGGATCGGTCTATGGCTACACCTTC

abundance: NA
v_gene: TRBV7-2
j_gene: TRBJ1-3
d_gene: NA
CDR3aa: CASSLAIPSSGNTIYF
CDR3nt: TGTGCCAGCAGCTTAGCGATCCCGAGCTCTGGAAACACCATATATTTT

abundance: NA
v_gene: TRBV4-1
j_gene: TRBJ2-1
d_gene: NA
CDR3aa: CASSQYDNEQFF
CDR3nt: TGCGCCAGCAGCCAGTATGACAATGAGCAGTTCTTC

abundance: NA
v_gene: TRBV24-1
j_gene: TRBJ2-5
d_gene: TRBD2
CDR3aa: CATPPGLGGFMETQYF
CDR3nt: TGTGCCACCCCCCCCGGACTGGGGGGGTTTATGGAGACCCAGTACTTC

abundance: NA
v_gene: TRBV28
j_gene: TRBJ2-6
d_gene: TRBD1
CDR3aa: CASRQGTGGRGANVLTF
CDR3nt: TGTGCCAGCAGGCAGGGGACAGGGGGCAGGGGGGCCAACGTCCTGACTTTC

abundance: NA
v_gene: TRBV12-3/TRBV12-4
j_gene: TRBJ2-3
d_gene: NA
CDR3aa: CASRETLMDTQYF
CDR3nt: TGTGCCAGCAGGGAGACTTTGATGGATACGCAGTATTTT

abundance: NA
v_gene: TRBV28
j_gene: TRBJ1-4
d_gene: TRBD1
CDR3aa: CASSNPQGAGNEKLFF
CDR3nt: TGTGCCAGCAGTAACCCTCAGGGGGCTGGTAATGAAAAACTGTTTTTT

abundance: few
v_gene: TRBV9
j_gene: TRBJ2-3
d_gene: NA
CDR3aa: CASSVADRSPDTQYF
CDR3nt: TGTGCCAGCAGCGTAGCTGACAGGTCCCCAGATACGCAGTATTTT

abundance: NA
v_gene: TRBV7-8
j_gene: TRBJ2-6
d_gene: NA
CDR3aa: CASSPTLTGTLSGANVLTF
CDR3nt: TGTGCCAGCAGTCCAACTCTGACAGGGACTCTCTCTGGGGCCAACGTCCTGACTTTC

abundance: NA
v_gene: TRBV7-2
j_gene: TRBJ2-1
d_gene: NA
CDR3aa: CASSLDVQQINEQFF
CDR3nt: TGTGCCAGCAGCTTAGACGTCCAACAGATCAATGAGCAGTTCTTC

abundance: NA
v_gene: TRBV5-1
j_gene: TRBJ1-2
d_gene: NA
CDR3aa: CASSLEMGAASGYTF
CDR3nt: TGCGCCAGCAGCTTGGAGATGGGGGCTGCCTCTGGCTACACCTTC

abundance: NA
v_gene: TRBV2
j_gene: TRBJ2-3
d_gene: NA
CDR3aa: CASIRTASADTQYF
CDR3nt: TGTGCCAGTATCCGTACAGCCTCGGCGGATACGCAGTATTTT

abundance: NA
v_gene: TRBV5-1
j_gene: TRBJ1-4
d_gene: NA
CDR3aa: CASSQTQGGEKLFF
CDR3nt: TGCGCCAGCAGCCAAACACAGGGAGGTGAAAAACTGTTTTTT

abundance: NA
v_gene: TRBV16
j_gene: TRBJ2-7
d_gene: TRBD2
CDR3aa: CASSFASGRVYEQYF
CDR3nt: TGTGCCAGCAGCTTCGCTAGCGGGAGGGTGTACGAGCAGTACTTC

abundance: NA
v_gene: TRBV29-1
j_gene: TRBJ1-3
d_gene: NA
CDR3aa: CSVEHPGNTIYF
CDR3nt: TGCAGCGTTGAACATCCCGGAAACACCATATATTTT

abundance: NA
v_gene: TRBV5-1
j_gene: TRBJ2-1
d_gene: NA
CDR3aa: CASSLPGLQAGEQFF
CDR3nt: TGCGCCAGCAGCTTGCCGGGGTTACAGGCGGGTGAGCAGTTCTTC

abundance: once
v_gene: TRBV19
j_gene: TRBJ1-4
d_gene: TRBD1
CDR3aa: CASSTRDSNEKLFF
CDR3nt: TGTGCCAGTAGTACCCGGGACAGTAATGAAAAACTGTTTTTT

abundance: NA
v_gene: TRBV7-2
j_gene: TRBJ1-5
d_gene: NA
CDR3aa: CASSSTPAAQPQHF
CDR3nt: TGTGCCAGCAGCTCCACACCAGCAGCACAGCCCCAGCATTTT

abundance: NA
v_gene: TRBV2
j_gene: TRBJ1-3
d_gene: NA
CDR3aa: CASSEATFYGVDIGNTIYF
CDR3nt: TGTGCCAGCAGTGAAGCTACCTTTTACGGGGTAGATATTGGAAACACCATATATTTT

abundance: NA
v_gene: TRBV27
j_gene: TRBJ1-3
d_gene: NA
CDR3aa: CASRGSGNTIYF
CDR3nt: TGTGCCAGTCGGGGCTCTGGAAACACCATATATTTT

abundance: NA
v_gene: TRBV18
j_gene: TRBJ1-3
d_gene: NA
CDR3aa: CASSPPASSGNTIYF
CDR3nt: TGTGCCAGCTCACCGCCGGCGTCCTCTGGAAACACCATATATTTT

abundance: few
v_gene: TRBV7-8
j_gene: TRBJ2-7
d_gene: NA
CDR3aa: CASSLAVGLAYEQYF
CDR3nt: TGTGCCAGCAGCTTAGCTGTGGGCCTGGCCTACGAGCAGTACTTC

abundance: NA
v_gene: TRBV24-1
j_gene: TRBJ2-2
d_gene: NA
CDR3aa: CATAQGEGFDTGELFF
CDR3nt: TGTGCCACCGCCCAGGGTGAGGGGTTCGACACCGGGGAGCTGTTTTTT

abundance: NA
v_gene: TRBV19
j_gene: TRBJ2-2
d_gene: NA
CDR3aa: CASNRQANTGELFF
CDR3nt: TGTGCCAGTAATCGACAGGCAAACACCGGGGAGCTGTTTTTT

abundance: NA
v_gene: TRBV2
j_gene: TRBJ2-7
d_gene: NA
CDR3aa: CASEFKYEQYF
CDR3nt: TGTGCCAGCGAGTTCAAATACGAGCAGTACTTC

abundance: NA
v_gene: TRBV10-3
j_gene: TRBJ1-1
d_gene: TRBD1
CDR3aa: CAIRAGTGYTEAFF
CDR3nt: TGTGCCATCAGGGCCGGGACAGGGTACACTGAAGCTTTCTTT

abundance: NA
v_gene: TRBV6-2/TRBV6-3
j_gene: TRBJ2-1
d_gene: NA
CDR3aa: CASSLERAGSYNEQFF
CDR3nt: TGTGCCAGCAGCCTCGAGCGGGCAGGCTCCTACAATGAGCAGTTCTTC

abundance: NA
v_gene: TRBV12-3/TRBV12-4
j_gene: TRBJ2-2
d_gene: NA
CDR3aa: CAFGGPNTGELFF
CDR3nt: TGTGCCTTCGGGGGCCCGAACACCGGGGAGCTGTTTTTT

abundance: NA
v_gene: TRBV24-1
j_gene: TRBJ2-5
d_gene: NA
CDR3aa: CATSDLGRSHQETQYF
CDR3nt: TGTGCCACCAGTGATTTGGGCAGGTCCCACCAAGAGACCCAGTACTTC

abundance: NA
v_gene: TRBV6-5
j_gene: TRBJ1-1
d_gene: NA
CDR3aa: CASTLLGQGGTEAFF
CDR3nt: TGTGCCAGCACCCTACTCGGTCAGGGAGGGACTGAAGCTTTCTTT

abundance: NA
v_gene: TRBV5-1
j_gene: TRBJ2-3
d_gene: NA
CDR3aa: CASSFMAAEDTQYF
CDR3nt: TGCGCCAGCAGCTTCATGGCAGCGGAAGATACGCAGTATTTT

abundance: NA
v_gene: TRBV7-8
j_gene: TRBJ2-1
d_gene: TRBD2
CDR3aa: CASSATTSGSFYEQFF
CDR3nt: TGTGCCAGCAGCGCAACAACTAGCGGGAGTTTCTATGAGCAGTTCTTC

abundance: NA
v_gene: TRBV7-2
j_gene: TRBJ2-1
d_gene: NA
CDR3aa: CASSLRAAREQFF
CDR3nt: TGTGCCAGCAGCTTAAGGGCAGCCAGGGAGCAGTTCTTC

abundance: NA
v_gene: TRBV10-3
j_gene: TRBJ1-6
d_gene: TRBD1
CDR3aa: CAISRTGTGDSPLHF
CDR3nt: TGTGCCATCAGTCGAACCGGGACAGGGGATTCACCCCTCCACTTT

abundance: NA
v_gene: TRBV29-1
j_gene: TRBJ1-1
d_gene: NA
CDR3aa: CSVETGAITEAFF
CDR3nt: TGCAGCGTTGAGACGGGGGCGATCACTGAAGCTTTCTTT

abundance: NA
v_gene: TRBV5-5
j_gene: TRBJ1-6
d_gene: TRBD1
CDR3aa: CASSITQGALDSPLHF
CDR3nt: TGTGCCAGCAGCATAACACAGGGGGCCCTCGATTCACCCCTCCACTTT

abundance: NA
v_gene: TRBV11-3
j_gene: TRBJ2-5
d_gene: NA
CDR3aa: CASSPQLSRQETQYF
CDR3nt: TGTGCCAGCAGCCCCCAATTGTCTCGTCAAGAGACCCAGTACTTC

abundance: NA
v_gene: TRBV24-1
j_gene: TRBJ1-1
d_gene: NA
CDR3aa: CATSGSSNTEAFF
CDR3nt: TGTGCCACCAGTGGCTCGTCGAACACTGAAGCTTTCTTT

abundance: NA
v_gene: TRBV5-1
j_gene: TRBJ2-7
d_gene: NA
CDR3aa: CASSLRQGNYEQYF
CDR3nt: TGCGCCAGCAGCTTGCGGCAGGGTAACTACGAGCAGTACTTC

abundance: NA
v_gene: TRBV12-3/TRBV12-4
j_gene: TRBJ2-7
d_gene: NA
CDR3aa: CASRGGQNEQYF
CDR3nt: TGTGCCAGCAGGGGGGGACAGAACGAGCAGTACTTC

abundance: NA
v_gene: TRBV25-1
j_gene: TRBJ2-7
d_gene: NA
CDR3aa: CASSEIWEGEQYF
CDR3nt: TGTGCCAGCAGTGAAATTTGGGAAGGCGAGCAGTACTTC

abundance: NA
v_gene: TRBV4-2
j_gene: TRBJ2-5
d_gene: NA
CDR3aa: CASSQAGGAGPGETQYF
CDR3nt: TGTGCCAGCAGCCAAGCTGGGGGAGCGGGTCCAGGGGAGACCCAGTACTTC

abundance: once
v_gene: TRBV4-1
j_gene: TRBJ2-5
d_gene: TRBD1
CDR3aa: CASSQANYRGPWETQYF
CDR3nt: TGCGCCAGCAGCCAAGCAAATTACAGGGGCCCTTGGGAGACCCAGTACTTC